The next 23 T cell receptor beta chains were all read from a single sample in a study of T cells after yellow fever vaccination. TCRdb redid the calling of the 5' RACE reads with MiXCR, one entry per CDR3 protein. The profile shows under 55,000 distinct CDR3 sequences, more than 6.5% of them singletons. The material was CD8+ T cells not binding an NS4B(214-222) dextramer, sorted from PBMCs, obtained roughly 46 days after the first yellow fever vaccination. These receptors were obtained from a man younger than 35 who received the YFV17D yellow fever vaccine.

The chain combines TRBV7-9 with TRBJ1-1; tentative D call: TRBD1 (6 bases). Germline V lookup: CDR1 SEHNR, CDR2 FQNEAQ (reference sequence). The CDR3 covers 14 residues. V lost 5 bases and J lost 6, with 16 bases in between. The chain's CDR3 is CASSVDTGFAEAFF. CDR3 bases: TGTGCCAGCAGCGTCGATACAGGGTTCGCTGAAGCTTTCTTT.

This clonotype was counted a few times. The rearrangement links TRBV5-5 to TRBJ1-5; 8 nucleotides match TRBD1. Unmatched junction bases numbered 5, after V lost 0 bases and J lost 3 bases. Looked up from germline, CDR1 is SGHKS and CDR2 is YYEKEE (reference sequence). The CDR3 runs to 16 residues. CDR3 loop: CASSLVHRGDNQPQHF. Written as DNA, the CDR3 is TGTGCCAGCAGCTTGGTTCACAGGGGGGACAATCAGCCCCAGCATTTT.

The rearrangement uses TRBV5-4 and TRBJ2-7; no definite D call. This CDR3 spans 11 amino acids. V was trimmed by 2 bases and J by 6 bases, leaving 6 bases between them. Germline CDR1 SGHNT, CDR2 YYREEE (reference sequence). CDR3: CASSFQAEQYF. The CDR3 DNA reads as TGTGCCAGCAGCTTTCAGGCCGAGCAGTACTTC.

This clonotype was counted between two and nine times. The chain recombines TRBV3-1 with TRBJ2-2; D gene unclear. V was shortened by 4 bases and J by 1 base, with 22 bases between the two germline ends. Germline V gene sequence: CDR1 LGHDT, CDR2 YNNKEL (reference sequence). The CDR3 is 19 residues long. The CDR3 DNA sequence: TGTGCCAGCAGCCCCCGCCGTGGCCAATGGCCCGGGAACACCGGGGAGCTGTTTTTT. This sequence encodes CASSPRRGQWPGNTGELFF.

In this sample, this clonotype turned up many times. The chain recombines TRBV21-1 with TRBJ2-1; TRBD1, as called in the table, went unchecked against the DNA. TRBV21-1 is a documented pseudogene. The CDR3 length is 11 residues. The CDR3 DNA sequence: TGTGCCAGCAGTCCGGGTGGTGAGCAGTTCTTC. Its protein is CASSPGGEQFF.

The chain combines TRBV6-2 or TRBV6-3 with TRBJ2-5; 7 bases line up with TRBD2. CDR3 length equals 16 residues. Germline values: CDR1 MNHEY, CDR2 SVGEGT. J lost 5 bases, V lost 6 bases, and 15 bases had no gene match. CDR3 sequence (DNA): TGTGCCAGCAGCTACGTGGAGGGAGGGCCTCGGGAGACCCAGTACTTC. Its translation is CASSYVEGGPRETQYF.

This clonotype was seen at least ten times. This rearrangement joins TRBV5-1 to TRBJ2-4; D is perhaps TRBD1 or TRBD2 (6 bases each). V lost 4 bases to trimming and J lost 0 bases, with 17 bases between them. Per the germline V gene, CDR1 is SGHRS and CDR2 is YFSETQ. The CDR3 consists of 17 residues. In DNA form, the CDR3 reads TGCGCCAGCAGCCCCGCCGAAGGGGGACTAGCCAAAAACATTCAGTACTTC. Its protein is CASSPAEGGLAKNIQYF. Complete variable domain (other parts from reference TRBV5-1 and TRBJ2-4): KAGVTQTPRYLIKTRGQQVTLSCSPISGHRSVSWYQQTPGQGLQFLFEYFSETQRNKGNFPGRFSGRQFSNSRSEMNVSTLELGDSALYLCASSPAEGGLAKNIQYFGAGTRLSVL.

This clonotype came up many times. V and J are TRBV13 and TRBJ2-2; 8 bases are a match to TRBD2. This CDR3 contains 15 residues. The V gene's germline CDR1 is PRHDT and CDR2 FYEKMQ (reference sequence). V trimming: 1 base; J trimming: 6 bases; junction bases outside the gene matches: 4. Here the CDR3 reads CASSLERGISGELFF. The CDR3 bases are TGTGCCAGCAGCTTAGAGCGGGGGATCTCCGGGGAGCTGTTTTTT.

This clonotype was picked up a small number of times. The chain joins TRBV14 to TRBJ2-7; D remains ambiguous. The CDR3 is 12 amino acids. The germline CDR1 and CDR2 sequences are SGHDN and FVKESK. The germline V and J ends were trimmed by 0 bases and 4 bases, with 4 bases remaining between them. In nucleotides, the CDR3 is TGTGCCAGCAGCCAAGATTGGTACGAGCAGTACTTC. It specifies CASSQDWYEQYF.

This clonotype has a handful of counts. The chain has TRBV7-8 and TRBJ1-1; 7 bases line up with TRBD1. This CDR3 is 14 amino acids long. With V trimmed by 2 bases and J by 1 base, 1 base remained unmatched. The V gene's germline CDR1 is SGHVS and CDR2 FQNEAQ. The CDR3 nucleotides read TGTGCCAGCAGCTTAAAGGGGGCGAACACTGAAGCTTTCTTT. This gives the protein CASSLKGANTEAFF.

The chain has TRBV5-4 and TRBJ2-3; 7 nucleotides agree with TRBD2. The germline V gene has CDR1 SGHNT and CDR2 YYREEE (reference sequence). The CDR3 is made up of 15 amino acids. The V gene end was trimmed by 7 bases and the J gene end by 0 bases; junction bases not matched to a gene: 8. In DNA form, the CDR3 reads TGTGCCAGCTTCGGGGGGAGAGAAAGCACAGATACGCAGTATTTT. Its translation: CASFGGRESTDTQYF.

The chain is built from TRBV2 and TRBJ1-2; D unresolved. This CDR3 has 11 amino acids. Germline V gene lookup returns CDR1 SNHLY and CDR2 FYNNEI. Trimming left V 6 bases short and J 4 bases short, with 6 bases between. CDR3 residues: CASRSVYGYTF. The CDR3 DNA sequence: TGTGCCAGCAGGAGTGTCTATGGCTACACCTTC.

This clonotype was picked up many times. The chain employs TRBV7-6 and TRBJ1-2, with 7 bases matching TRBD1. CDR3 length equals 13 residues. Trimming cost V 5 bases and J 3 bases; bases outside gene matches: 3. Germline lookup yields CDR1 SGHVS and CDR2 FNYEAQ. CDR3 amino acids: CASSGRGDYGYTF. The DNA for the CDR3 is TGTGCCAGCAGCGGCAGGGGGGACTATGGCTACACCTTC.

The genes are TRBV4-3 and TRBJ2-2, with TRBD1 identical over 7 bases. V dropped 0 bases and J dropped 1; count of bases not matched to a gene: 5. Germline CDR1 and CDR2: LGHNA and YSLEER. CDR3 size: 17 residues. Here the CDR3 reads CASSQDGTGENTGELFF. The CDR3 DNA follows: TGCGCCAGCAGCCAAGATGGAACAGGGGAGAACACCGGGGAGCTGTTTTTT.

This clonotype was observed a few times. The J gene is TRBJ2-5, the V gene TRBV7-9; D unresolved. CDR1 is SEHNR, CDR2 FQNEAQ, per germline (reference sequence). Trimming stripped 5 bases from V and 5 bases from J, with 15 bases between. CDR3 length: 14 amino acids. The CDR3 nucleotides are TGTGCCAGCAGCATCTACAACTTGTGGGAGACCCAGTACTTC. Amino acid sequence: CASSIYNLWETQYF.

The V and J genes are TRBV4-1 and TRBJ2-7; a possible D gene is TRBD2 (6 bases). CDR1 and CDR2 from the germline V gene are MGHRA and YSYEKL. The CDR3 length is 17 residues. V lost 4 bases to trimming and J lost 6 bases, with 25 bases between them. This CDR3 reads CASSRDRPGGRYSEQYF. The DNA for the CDR3 is TGCGCCAGCAGCCGAGATCGTCCCGGGGGAAGGTACTCCGAGCAGTACTTC.

This clonotype occurred a few times. The chain has TRBV24-1 and TRBJ2-2; 9 bases match TRBD1. Germline assignment: CDR1 KGHDR and CDR2 SFDVKD. The CDR3 is made up of 14 amino acids. V shed 6 bases, J shed 7 bases, and the junction held 5 bases outside the gene matches. CDR3 loop: CATSQTGGHGELFF. The CDR3, as DNA: TGTGCCACCAGTCAGACAGGGGGTCACGGGGAGCTGTTTTTT.

The chain employs TRBV6-6 and TRBJ1-3; possibly TRBD1 for D (5 bases). CDR1 MNHNY and CDR2 SVGAGI come from the germline V gene (reference sequence). The CDR3 is 13 amino acids. The V end lost 7 bases, the J end lost 6 bases, and 13 bases lay between the germline ends. The CDR3 reads CASTQDKLNTIYF. As DNA, the CDR3 is TGTGCCAGCACACAGGACAAGTTAAACACCATATATTTT.

Ten or more counts support this clonotype. The chain joins TRBV4-1 to TRBJ1-5; tentative D call: TRBD1 (5 bases). Germline V gene lookup returns CDR1 MGHRA and CDR2 YSYEKL. This CDR3 has 14 amino acids. Deletions cut 0 bases from V and 4 bases from J, with 7 bases between. This CDR3 is CASSQDRGNQPQHF. The CDR3 nucleotides are TGCGCCAGCAGCCAAGATCGGGGGAATCAGCCCCAGCATTTT.

This clonotype was detected many times. V is TRBV7-3 and J is TRBJ1-2; 7 bases line up with TRBD1. Germline loops: CDR1 SGHTA, CDR2 FQGTGA. The ends lost 3 bases at V and 6 bases at J; junction bases unmatched: 10. This CDR3 is 15 amino acids long. DNA for the CDR3: TGTGCCAGCAGCTTTCAGACAGGGCCAAGTGATGGCTACACCTTC. Protein product: CASSFQTGPSDGYTF.

This clonotype has just a few counts. The chain joins TRBV6-5 to TRBJ2-7; D remains unclear. Looked up from germline, CDR1 is MNHEY and CDR2 is SVGAGI. V gave up 0 bases and J gave up 4 bases, with 7 bases separating them. This CDR3 spans 13 amino acids. The CDR3 is CASSYSMGYEQYF. Here the CDR3 DNA reads TGTGCCAGCAGTTACTCGATGGGGTACGAGCAGTACTTC.

This clonotype was seen many times. The chain employs TRBV20-1 and TRBJ2-1; possibly TRBD2 for D (6 bases). V was cut by 5 bases and J by 10 bases, with 24 bases left in between. This CDR3 is 15 amino acids long. The germline CDR1 and CDR2 sequences are DFQATT and SNEGSKA (reference sequence). CDR3 nucleotide sequence: TGCAGTGCTGCCTCCGGGACTCACCTTTCAGGGGAGCAGTTCTTC. Its protein product is CSAASGTHLSGEQFF.

This clonotype was seen repeatedly, ten times or more. CDR3 sequence reads: CAISVNTGELFF. Here the CDR3 DNA reads TGTGCCATCAGTGTCAACACCGGGGAGCTGTTTTTT. The gene calls are TRBV10-3 and TRBJ2-2; D is ambiguous. V was pared by 4 bases and J by 2 bases, with 2 bases between. This CDR3 comprises 12 residues. CDR1 and CDR2 from the germline V gene are ENHRY and SYGVKD.